A single sample gave rise to the 18 T cell receptor beta chains below, sequenced in a study of tissue T cells after allogeneic stem cell transplantation. Profiled with immunoSEQ multiplex PCR; TCRdb holds only in-frame clones, not every one. This table has 8,900 or so clones, about three fifths appearing once. Sequencing used tissue from the ileum, obtained at autopsy. The source is a woman aged 18-49 years with breast cancer.

The rearrangement joins TRBV10-3 to TRBJ1-5; D perhaps matches TRBD1 (6 bases). Deletions cut 6 bases from V and 1 base from J, with 10 bases between. The CDR3 is made up of 14 amino acids. CDR1 and CDR2 (germline): ENHRY, SYGVKD. The CDR3, as DNA: TGTGCCATCAGGGGACATCAAAGCAATCAGCCCCAGCATTTT. Encoded protein: CAIRGHQSNQPQHF.

The J gene is TRBJ2-2, the V gene TRBV3-1 (or the pseudogene TRBV3-2); 7 bases align to TRBD1. The length of the CDR3 is 20 residues. J was trimmed by 0 bases and V by 0 bases; bases with no gene match: 13. CDR1 is LGHDT and CDR2 is YNNKEL in the germline V gene (reference sequence). CDR3 coding DNA: TGTGCCAGCAGCCAAGATTTTAGGGGGCCACAGTTGGCGAACACCGGGGAGCTGTTTTTT. Protein: CASSQDFRGPQLANTGELFF.

This clone was counted between two and nine times. J is TRBJ2-2 and V is TRBV27; 7 bases fit TRBD2. CDR1 is MNHEY, CDR2 SMNVEV, per germline (reference sequence). The CDR3 totals 16 residues. Trimming at V came to 1 base and at J to 6 bases, leaving 8 bases not matched to a gene. CDR3 amino acids: CASSLLVAGGAGELFF. The CDR3 bases are TGTGCCAGCAGTTTATTAGTAGCGGGCGGGGCCGGGGAGCTGTTTTTT.

The V gene is TRBV6-2 or TRBV6-3, the J gene TRBJ2-2, with D perhaps TRBD2 (6 bases). V was shortened by 6 bases and J by 5 bases, with 13 bases between the two germline ends. The CDR3 consists of 14 residues. Germline CDR1 and CDR2: MNHEY and SVGEGT. The CDR3 DNA sequence: TGTGCCAGCAGCGCGGACTACTCGACCGGGGAGCTGTTTTTT. It specifies CASSADYSTGELFF.

The chain recombines TRBV4-3 with TRBJ2-1; tentative D call: TRBD2 (5 bases). Germline V gene data show CDR1 as LGHNA and CDR2 as YSLEER. The CDR3 is 16 residues long. V dropped 4 bases and J dropped 5 bases, with 18 bases sitting between them. The CDR3 loop reads CASSPGYATEDNEQFF. The CDR3 region has the DNA TGCGCCAGCAGCCCGGGCTACGCGACGGAGGACAATGAGCAGTTCTTC.

The chain uses TRBV10-3 and TRBJ2-3; 9 positions match TRBD2. J lost 0 bases, V lost 2 bases, and 3 bases had no gene match. CDR1 ENHRY and CDR2 SYGVKD come from the germline V gene. The CDR3 sequence is 16 residues long. The CDR3, as DNA: TGTGCCATCAGTGAGCGGGCGGGAGGGAGCACAGATACGCAGTATTTT. Translated, it gives CAISERAGGSTDTQYF.

This clone was counted a few times. One junction end disagrees with the germline gene, perhaps due to a read error. J is TRBJ2-1 and V is TRBV6-5; D unclear. The CDR3 loop spans 13 amino acids. CDR1 is MNHEY and CDR2 is SVGAGI in the germline V gene. DNA for the CDR3: TGTGCCAGCAGTGACTCATTGTCCGGGGAGCAGTTCTTC. It codes for CASSDSLSGEQFF.

V and J are TRBV6-6 and TRBJ2-7; D is possibly TRBD1 or TRBD2 (6 bases each). Germline V gene data show CDR1 as MNHNY and CDR2 as SVGAGI (reference sequence). The length of the CDR3 is 12 residues. V dropped 6 bases and J dropped 6 bases, with 12 bases sitting between them. The DNA of the CDR3 is TGTGCCAGCAGGGGGGGCCCGGTCGAGCAGTACTTC. Protein sequence: CASRGGPVEQYF.

The V call is TRBV11-1, the J call TRBJ1-5; TRBD1 matches 8 bases. This CDR3 region has 14 residues. J lost 3 bases, V lost 5 bases, and 3 bases had no gene match. CDR1 SGHAT and CDR2 FQDESV come from the germline V gene (reference sequence). For the CDR3, the DNA is TGTGCCAGCAGCACGGACAGGGACAATCAGCCCCAGCATTTT. Amino acids: CASSTDRDNQPQHF.

This sequence joins TRBV6-5 and TRBJ1-4; D is possibly TRBD1 (5 bases). The CDR3 contains 15 residues. The germline V and J ends were trimmed by 2 bases and 10 bases, with 17 bases remaining between them. Germline V lookup: CDR1 MNHEY, CDR2 SVGAGI. The DNA for the CDR3 is TGTGCCAGCAGTTACAGCCAAGACCCTGGGGGAAAACTGTTTTTT. Its protein product is CASSYSQDPGGKLFF.

The chain employs TRBV24-1 and TRBJ2-1, with TRBD2 matching 7 bases. Unmatched junction bases numbered 0, after V lost 5 bases and J lost 9 bases. Germline V lookup: CDR1 KGHDR, CDR2 SFDVKD. The CDR3 totals 11 residues. CDR3 in DNA: TGTGCCACCAGTGGGGGGGGTGAGCAGTTCTTC. This translates into CATSGGGEQFF.

J is TRBJ1-3 and V is TRBV3-1 (or the pseudogene TRBV3-2); TRBD1 is a possible D gene (5 bases). With 1 base removed from V and 4 bases from J, the gap between germline ends came to 8 bases. The CDR3 runs 14 residues. CDR1 LGHDT and CDR2 YNNKEL come from the germline V gene (reference sequence). CDR3 in DNA: TGTGCCAGCAGCCAAGCAGGGAGGGGAAACACCATATATTTT. It yields the protein CASSQAGRGNTIYF.

This sequence joins TRBV5-1 and TRBJ1-1; 8 bases match TRBD1. The V gene end was trimmed by 0 bases and the J gene end by 5 bases; junction bases not matched to a gene: 21. CDR3 length: 20 residues. The germline V gene encodes CDR1 SGHRS and CDR2 YFSETQ. The CDR3 sequence: CASSLAVTGDIGAGGTEAFF. The CDR3 DNA is TGCGCCAGCAGCTTGGCCGTGACAGGGGATATAGGTGCGGGGGGTACTGAAGCTTTCTTT.

This clone was counted a few times. The chain links TRBV7-3 to TRBJ2-3; D not certain. There are 13 residues in the CDR3. In germline, CDR1 is SGHTA, CDR2 FQGTGA. Trimming took off 2 bases at V and 3 bases at J, with 6 bases between the two ends. CDR3: CASSLAYTDTQYF. For the CDR3, the DNA is TGTGCCAGCAGCTTAGCCTATACAGATACGCAGTATTTT.

The rearrangement links TRBV12-2 to TRBJ1-5. TRBV12-2 is an annotated pseudogene. CDR3 length: 18 amino acids. CDR3 nucleotide sequence: TGTGCAAGTCGCTTAGGAGTGAAGCGAAACGGGAGCAATCAGCCCCAGCATTTT. It yields the protein CASRLGVKRNGSNQPQHF.

V usage is TRBV20-1 and J usage is TRBJ1-2; D gene uncertain. The CDR3 covers 11 residues. V dropped 6 bases and J dropped 8 bases, with 13 bases sitting between them. Germline CDR1 is DFQATT and CDR2 is SNEGSKA (reference sequence). Here the CDR3 reads CSAPSASGYTF. The CDR3 region has the DNA TGCAGTGCCCCCTCAGCGAGCGGCTACACCTTC.

The chain is built from TRBV20-1 and TRBJ2-7, with no clear D. CDR3 length equals 10 residues. Germline assignment: CDR1 DFQATT and CDR2 SNEGSKA (reference sequence). V was pared by 5 bases and J by 5 bases, with 7 bases between. CDR3 nucleotides: TGCAGTGCTTTGCGTAACGAGCAGTACTTC. This encodes CSALRNEQYF.

CDR3: CATGTSGRVVNEQFF. CDR3 nucleotides: TGTGCCACGGGGACTAGCGGGAGGGTCGTCAATGAGCAGTTCTTC. V gene TRBV11-2 combines with J gene TRBJ2-1, with 16 bases identical to TRBD2. Unmatched junction bases numbered 6, after V lost 10 bases and J lost 6 bases. Germline lookup yields CDR1 SGHAT and CDR2 FQNNGV. The length of the CDR3 is 15 residues.